This T cell receptor (beta chain) is drawn from a study of CD8+ T cells in alopecia areata. On the study more broadly: Treated patients were given 5 to 10 mg oral tofacitinib twice daily. Whole-study findings and limits: Scalp lesions, especially in alopecia totalis/universalis, had higher clonality than normal scalp.

In each case, RNA was isolated and then reverse transcribed into cDNA as the sequencing template. This table comes from immunoSEQ multiplex PCR, and its TCRdb copy is limited to in-frame clones, with some not included. The sample lists about 180,000 clones; around 71% were seen once. For this clone: Its cognate antigen is unknown.

Germline values: CDR1 MGHRA, CDR2 YSYEKL. Between the trimmed V and J ends, which lost 1 base and 7 bases, there was a span of 14 bases. The CDR3 sequence is 16 residues long. The sequence derives from a human donor with alopecia areata. The material sequenced was CD8+ T cells sorted from blood, taken at week 0. V gene TRBV4-1 combines with J gene TRBJ1-6, with a tentative D call TRBD1 (5 bases). The CDR3 spells CASSQVPGPRNSPLHF. In DNA form, the CDR3 reads TGCGCCAGCAGCCAAGTACCGGGACCTAGGAATTCACCCCTCCACTTT.